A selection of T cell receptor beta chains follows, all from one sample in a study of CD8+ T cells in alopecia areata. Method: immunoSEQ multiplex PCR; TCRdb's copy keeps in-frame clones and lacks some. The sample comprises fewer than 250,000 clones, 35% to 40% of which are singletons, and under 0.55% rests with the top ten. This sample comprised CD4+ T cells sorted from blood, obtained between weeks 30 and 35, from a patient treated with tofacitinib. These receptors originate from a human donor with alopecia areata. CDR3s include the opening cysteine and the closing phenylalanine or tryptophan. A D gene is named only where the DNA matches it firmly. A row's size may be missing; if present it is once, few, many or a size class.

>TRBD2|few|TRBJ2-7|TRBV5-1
CASSPGLAGAYYEQYF
TGCGCCAGCAGCCCGGGACTAGCGGGAGCGTACTACGAGCAGTACTTC
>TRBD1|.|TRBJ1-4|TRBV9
CASSSWTGANEKLFF
TGTGCCAGCAGCTCCTGGACAGGGGCGAATGAAAAACTGTTTTTT
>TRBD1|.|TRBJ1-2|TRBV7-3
CASSLQPSGGGYGYTF
TGTGCCAGCAGCCTACAACCGTCAGGGGGCGGTTATGGCTACACCTTC
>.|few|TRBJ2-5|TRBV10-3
CAISDTDRRGETQYF
TGTGCCATCAGCGATACTGACAGGAGAGGAGAGACCCAGTACTTC
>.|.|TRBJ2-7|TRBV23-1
CASSQSRDHSYEQYF
TGCGCCAGCAGTCAATCGCGGGACCACTCCTACGAGCAGTACTTC
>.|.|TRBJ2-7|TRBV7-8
CASSVGGGRATYEQYF
TGTGCCAGCAGCGTAGGGGGAGGGAGGGCCACCTACGAGCAGTACTTC
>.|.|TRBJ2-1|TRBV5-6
CASSLLANEQFF
TGTGCCAGCAGCCTACTAGCTAATGAGCAGTTCTTC
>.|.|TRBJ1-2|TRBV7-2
CASSSQTNYGYTF
TGTGCCAGCAGCTCACAGACTAACTATGGCTACACCTTC
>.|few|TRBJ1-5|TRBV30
CAWSAWGRDQPQHF
TGTGCCTGGAGTGCATGGGGTAGGGATCAGCCCCAGCATTTT
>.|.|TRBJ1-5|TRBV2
CASSERPINQPQHF
TGTGCCAGCAGTGAGCGGCCGATCAATCAGCCCCAGCATTTT
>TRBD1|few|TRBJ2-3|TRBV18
CASSPWTGGADTQYF
TGTGCCAGCTCACCGTGGACAGGGGGCGCAGATACGCAGTATTTT
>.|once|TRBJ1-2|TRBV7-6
CASSLAGDGYTF
TGTGCCAGCAGCTTAGCGGGGGATGGCTACACCTTC
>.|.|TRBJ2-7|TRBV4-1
CASSQTGAYSGEQYF
TGCGCCAGCAGCCAAACTGGCGCATACTCGGGCGAGCAGTACTTC
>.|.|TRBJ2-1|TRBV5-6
CASRSFRGEQFF
TGTGCCAGCAGAAGTTTTCGTGGTGAGCAGTTCTTC
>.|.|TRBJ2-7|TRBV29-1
CSVRPDSTLPYEQYF
TGCAGCGTTAGACCCGACAGTACTCTCCCCTACGAGCAGTACTTC
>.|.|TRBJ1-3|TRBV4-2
CASSQVGSGNTIYF
TGTGCCAGCAGCCAAGTAGGCTCTGGAAACACCATATATTTT
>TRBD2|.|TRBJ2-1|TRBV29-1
CSVGGASLYNEQFF
TGCAGCGTGGGAGGGGCTAGCCTCTACAATGAGCAGTTCTTC
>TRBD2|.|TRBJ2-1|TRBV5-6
CASTLSLAGSRSYNEQFF
TGTGCCAGCACCCTCTCCCTAGCGGGATCCCGCTCCTACAATGAGCAGTTCTTC
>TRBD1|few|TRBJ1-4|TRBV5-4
CASSLQGAGEKLFF
TGTGCCAGCAGCTTGCAGGGGGCGGGCGAAAAACTGTTTTTT
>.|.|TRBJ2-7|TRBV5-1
CASSLTEYEQYF
TGCGCCAGCAGCTTAACAGAGTACGAGCAGTACTTC
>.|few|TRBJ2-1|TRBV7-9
CASSPSLSEQFF
TGTGCCAGCAGCCCCTCACTCAGCGAGCAGTTCTTC
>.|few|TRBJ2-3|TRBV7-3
CASSLATVTDTQYF
TGTGCCAGCAGCTTAGCGACAGTCACAGATACGCAGTATTTT
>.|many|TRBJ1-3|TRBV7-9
CASSLPSTAGNTIYF
TGTGCCAGCAGCTTACCCTCGACAGCTGGAAACACCATATATTTT
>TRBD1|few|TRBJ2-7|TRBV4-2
CASSQVGFGTDSYEQYF
TGTGCCAGCAGCCAAGTGGGATTTGGGACAGACTCCTACGAGCAGTACTTC
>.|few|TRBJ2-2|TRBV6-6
CASSYGVTGELFF
TGTGCCAGCAGTTACGGGGTAACCGGGGAGCTGTTTTTT
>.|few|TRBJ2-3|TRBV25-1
CASRSPNHGDTQYF
TGTGCCAGCAGGAGTCCAAACCACGGCGATACGCAGTATTTT
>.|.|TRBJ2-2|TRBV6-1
CASSLERNTGELFF
TGTGCCAGCAGTCTCGAGAGAAACACCGGGGAGCTGTTTTTT
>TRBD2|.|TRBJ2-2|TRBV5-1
CASSPSPLAGNTGELFF
TGCGCCAGCAGCCCGTCGCCACTAGCGGGGAACACCGGGGAGCTGTTTTTT
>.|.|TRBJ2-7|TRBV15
CATSRDFNEEQYF
TGTGCCACCAGCAGAGATTTTAACGAGGAGCAGTACTTC
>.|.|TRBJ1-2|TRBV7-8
CASSLGDSSYGYTF
TGTGCCAGCAGCTTAGGAGACAGTTCCTATGGCTACACCTTC
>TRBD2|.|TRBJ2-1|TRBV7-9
CASRYGTSGRSSYNEQFF
TGTGCCAGCAGATATGGGACTAGCGGGAGGAGCTCCTACAATGAGCAGTTCTTC
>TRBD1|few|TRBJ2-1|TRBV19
CASSERGQGPYNEQFF
TGTGCCAGTAGTGAGAGAGGACAGGGGCCCTACAATGAGCAGTTCTTC
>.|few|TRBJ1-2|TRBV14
CASSQDVDGYTF
TGTGCCAGCAGCCAAGATGTGGATGGCTACACCTTC
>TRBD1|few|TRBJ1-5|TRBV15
CATSRMTGVGQPQHF
TGTGCCACCAGCAGAATGACAGGGGTGGGCCAGCCCCAGCATTTT
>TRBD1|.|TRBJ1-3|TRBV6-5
CASGDRGSGNTIYF
TGTGCCAGCGGGGACAGGGGAAGTGGAAACACCATATATTTT
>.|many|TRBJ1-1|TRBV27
CASSLIQGGRNTEAFF
TGTGCCAGCAGTTTAATACAGGGTGGAAGGAACACTGAAGCTTTCTTT
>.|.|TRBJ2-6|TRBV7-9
CASSLVPSGANVLTF
TGTGCCAGCAGCTTAGTCCCGTCCGGGGCCAACGTCCTGACTTTC
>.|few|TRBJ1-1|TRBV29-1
CSVDTGLANRMNTEAFF
TGCAGCGTTGACACAGGACTGGCGAATCGGATGAACACTGAAGCTTTCTTT
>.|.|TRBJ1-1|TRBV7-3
CASGQTSAGNTEAFF
TGTGCCAGCGGACAAACGTCGGCAGGTAACACTGAAGCTTTCTTT
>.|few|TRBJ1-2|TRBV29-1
CSVRFPNYGYTF
TGCAGCGTCCGTTTCCCTAACTATGGCTACACCTTC
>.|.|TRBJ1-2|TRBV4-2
CASSLDSYGYTF
TGTGCCAGCAGCCTGGACAGCTATGGCTACACCTTC
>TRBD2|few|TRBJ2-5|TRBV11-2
CASSTGGVTQYF
TGTGCCAGCAGCACCGGGGGGGTTACCCAGTACTTC
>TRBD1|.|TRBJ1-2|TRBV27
CASSLGGQGLGYTF
TGTGCCAGCAGTTTGGGGGGACAGGGGCTTGGCTACACCTTC
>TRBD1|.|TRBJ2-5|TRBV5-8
CASSPRQGQETQYF
TGTGCCAGCAGCCCCCGACAGGGCCAAGAGACCCAGTACTTC